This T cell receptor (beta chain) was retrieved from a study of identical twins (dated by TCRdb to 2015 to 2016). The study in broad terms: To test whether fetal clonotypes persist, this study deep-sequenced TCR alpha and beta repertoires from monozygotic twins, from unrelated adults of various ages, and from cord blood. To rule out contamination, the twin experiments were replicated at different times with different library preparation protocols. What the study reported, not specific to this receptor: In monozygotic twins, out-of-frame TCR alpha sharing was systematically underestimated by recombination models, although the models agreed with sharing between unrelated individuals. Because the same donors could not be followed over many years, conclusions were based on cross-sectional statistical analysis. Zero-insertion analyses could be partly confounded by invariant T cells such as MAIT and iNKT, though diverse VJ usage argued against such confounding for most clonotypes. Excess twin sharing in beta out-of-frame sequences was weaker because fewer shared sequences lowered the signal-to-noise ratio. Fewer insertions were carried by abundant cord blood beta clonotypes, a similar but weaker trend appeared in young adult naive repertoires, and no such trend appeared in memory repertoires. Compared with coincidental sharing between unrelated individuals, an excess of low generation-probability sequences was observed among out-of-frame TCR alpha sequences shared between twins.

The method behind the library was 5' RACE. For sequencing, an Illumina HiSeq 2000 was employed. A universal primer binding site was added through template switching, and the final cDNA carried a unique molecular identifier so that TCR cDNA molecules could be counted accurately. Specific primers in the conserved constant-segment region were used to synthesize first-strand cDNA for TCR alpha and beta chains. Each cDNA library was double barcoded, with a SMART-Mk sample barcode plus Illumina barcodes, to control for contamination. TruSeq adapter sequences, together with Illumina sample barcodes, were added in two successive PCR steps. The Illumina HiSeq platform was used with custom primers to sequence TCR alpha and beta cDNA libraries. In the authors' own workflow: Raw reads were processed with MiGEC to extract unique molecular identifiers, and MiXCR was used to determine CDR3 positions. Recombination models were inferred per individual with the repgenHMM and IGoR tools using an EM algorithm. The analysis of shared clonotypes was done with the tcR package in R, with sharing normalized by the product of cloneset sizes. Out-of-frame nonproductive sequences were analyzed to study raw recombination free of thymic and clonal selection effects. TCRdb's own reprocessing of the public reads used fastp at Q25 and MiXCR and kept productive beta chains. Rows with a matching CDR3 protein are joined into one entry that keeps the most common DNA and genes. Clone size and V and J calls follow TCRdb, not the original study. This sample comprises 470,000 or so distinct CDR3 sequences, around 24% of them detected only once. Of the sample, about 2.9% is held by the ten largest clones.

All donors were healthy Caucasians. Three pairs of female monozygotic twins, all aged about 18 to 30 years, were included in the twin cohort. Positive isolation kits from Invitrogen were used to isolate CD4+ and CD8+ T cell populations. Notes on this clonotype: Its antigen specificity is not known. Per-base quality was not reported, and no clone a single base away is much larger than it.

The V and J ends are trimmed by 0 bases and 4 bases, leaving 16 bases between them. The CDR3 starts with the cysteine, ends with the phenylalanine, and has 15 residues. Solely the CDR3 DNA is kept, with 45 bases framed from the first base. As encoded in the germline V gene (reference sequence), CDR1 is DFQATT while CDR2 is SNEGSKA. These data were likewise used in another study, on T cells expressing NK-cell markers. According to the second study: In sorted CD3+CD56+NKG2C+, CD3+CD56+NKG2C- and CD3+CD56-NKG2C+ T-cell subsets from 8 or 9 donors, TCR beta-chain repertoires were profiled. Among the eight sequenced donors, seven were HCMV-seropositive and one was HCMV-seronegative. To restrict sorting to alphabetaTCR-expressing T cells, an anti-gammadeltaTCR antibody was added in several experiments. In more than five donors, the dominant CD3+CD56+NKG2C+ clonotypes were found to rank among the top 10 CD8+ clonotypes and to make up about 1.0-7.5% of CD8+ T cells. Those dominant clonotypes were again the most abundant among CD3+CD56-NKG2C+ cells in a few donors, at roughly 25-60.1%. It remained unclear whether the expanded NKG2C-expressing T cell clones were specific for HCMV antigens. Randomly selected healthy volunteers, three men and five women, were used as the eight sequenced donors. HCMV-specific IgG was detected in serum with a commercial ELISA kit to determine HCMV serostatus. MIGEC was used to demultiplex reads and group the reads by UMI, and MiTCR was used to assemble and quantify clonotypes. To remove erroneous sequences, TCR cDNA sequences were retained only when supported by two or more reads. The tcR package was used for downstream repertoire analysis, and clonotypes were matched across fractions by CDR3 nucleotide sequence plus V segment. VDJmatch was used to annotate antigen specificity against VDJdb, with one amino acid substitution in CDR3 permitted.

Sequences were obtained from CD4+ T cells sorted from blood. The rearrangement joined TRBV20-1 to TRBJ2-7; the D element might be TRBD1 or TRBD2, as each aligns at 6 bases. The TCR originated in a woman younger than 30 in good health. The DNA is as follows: TGCAGTGCTAGAGACCCCGAGGGGGGCGTATACGAGCAGTACTTC. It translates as CSARDPEGGVYEQYF.